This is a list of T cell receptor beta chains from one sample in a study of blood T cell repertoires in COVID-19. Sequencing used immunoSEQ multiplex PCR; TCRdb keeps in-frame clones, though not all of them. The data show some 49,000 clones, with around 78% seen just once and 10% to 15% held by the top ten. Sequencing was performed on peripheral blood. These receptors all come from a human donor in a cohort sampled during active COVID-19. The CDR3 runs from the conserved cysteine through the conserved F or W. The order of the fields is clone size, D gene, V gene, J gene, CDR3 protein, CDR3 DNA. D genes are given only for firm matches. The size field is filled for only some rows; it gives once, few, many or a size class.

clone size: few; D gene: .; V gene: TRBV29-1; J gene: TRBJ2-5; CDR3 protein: CSVELWTQPWGETQYF; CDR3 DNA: TGCAGCGTTGAACTCTGGACACAACCATGGGGAGAGACCCAGTACTTC
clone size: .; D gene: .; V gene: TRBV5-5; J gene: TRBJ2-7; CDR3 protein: CASSLRVSTYEQYF; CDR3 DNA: TGTGCCAGCAGCTTACGAGTCTCCACCTACGAGCAGTACTTC
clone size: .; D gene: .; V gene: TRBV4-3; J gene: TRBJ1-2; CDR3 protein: CASSQDIGRNYGYTF; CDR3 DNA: TGCGCCAGCAGCCAAGATATCGGTAGAAACTATGGCTACACCTTC
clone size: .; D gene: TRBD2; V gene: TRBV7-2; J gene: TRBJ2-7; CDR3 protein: CASSQSGGASYEQYF; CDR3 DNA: TGTGCCAGCAGCCAGAGCGGGGGGGCGTCCTACGAGCAGTACTTC
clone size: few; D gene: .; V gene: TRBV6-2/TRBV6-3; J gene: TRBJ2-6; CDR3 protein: CASSYDFGEPRANVLTF; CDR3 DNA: TGTGCCAGCAGTTATGATTTTGGGGAGCCTCGGGCCAACGTCCTGACTTTC
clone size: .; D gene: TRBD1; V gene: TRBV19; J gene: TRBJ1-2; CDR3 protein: CASTGGYGYTF; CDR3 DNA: TGTGCCAGTACAGGGGGCTATGGCTACACCTTC
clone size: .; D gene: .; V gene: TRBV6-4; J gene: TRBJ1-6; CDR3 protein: CASSELPFSSYNSPLHF; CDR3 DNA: TGTGCCAGCAGTGAATTGCCCTTCAGCTCCTATAATTCACCCCTCCACTTT
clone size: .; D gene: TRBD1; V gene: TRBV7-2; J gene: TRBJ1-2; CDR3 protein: CASSPGADRGYGYTF; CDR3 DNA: TGTGCCAGCAGCCCTGGGGCGGACAGGGGGTATGGCTACACCTTC
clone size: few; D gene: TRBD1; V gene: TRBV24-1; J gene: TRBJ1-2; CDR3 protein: CATSDTGTGAGDGYTF; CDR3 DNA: TGTGCCACCAGTGACACTGGGACAGGGGCGGGGGATGGCTACACCTTC
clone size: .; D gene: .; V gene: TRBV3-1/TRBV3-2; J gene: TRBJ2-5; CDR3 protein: CASSQMRDQETQYF; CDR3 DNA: TGTGCCAGCAGCCAAATGCGGGACCAAGAGACCCAGTACTTC
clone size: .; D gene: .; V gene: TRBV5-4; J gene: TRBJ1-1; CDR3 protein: CASSPSPAGFEAFF; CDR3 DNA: TGTGCCAGCAGCCCCTCCCCCGCAGGATTTGAAGCTTTCTTT
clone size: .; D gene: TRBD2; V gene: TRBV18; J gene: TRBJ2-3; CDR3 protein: CARRTSGGEDTQYF; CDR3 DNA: TGTGCCAGACGGACTAGCGGGGGAGAAGATACGCAGTATTTT
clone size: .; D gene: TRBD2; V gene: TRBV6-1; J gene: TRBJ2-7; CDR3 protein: CASSEARRRGAAYEQYF; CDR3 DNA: TGTGCCAGCAGTGAAGCGCGTAGGCGGGGGGCCGCCTACGAGCAGTACTTC
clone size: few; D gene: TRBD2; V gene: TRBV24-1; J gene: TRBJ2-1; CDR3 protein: CATVAGDLSNEQFF; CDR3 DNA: TGTGCCACCGTAGCGGGGGATTTATCCAATGAGCAGTTCTTC
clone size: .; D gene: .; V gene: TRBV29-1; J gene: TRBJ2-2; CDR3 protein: CSVSTPPAGELFF; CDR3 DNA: TGCAGCGTTTCAACCCCACCGGCCGGGGAGCTGTTTTTT
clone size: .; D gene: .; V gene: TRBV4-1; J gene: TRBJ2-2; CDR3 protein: CASSKITGNGELFF; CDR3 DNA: TGCGCCAGCAGCAAAATCACAGGGAACGGGGAGCTGTTTTTT
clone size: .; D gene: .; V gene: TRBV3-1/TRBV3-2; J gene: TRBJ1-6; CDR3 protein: CASSQNIAGSPLHF; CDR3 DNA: TGTGCCAGCAGCCAGAATATTGCGGGTTCACCCCTCCACTTT
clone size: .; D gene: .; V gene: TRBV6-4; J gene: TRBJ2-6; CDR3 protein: CASSFQSYLTGGQGNVLTF; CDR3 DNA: TGTGCCAGCAGTTTCCAAAGCTATCTGACAGGCGGTCAGGGCAACGTCCTGACTTTC
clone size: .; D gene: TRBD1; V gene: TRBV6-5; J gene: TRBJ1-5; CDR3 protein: CASRQGARQPQHF; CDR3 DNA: TGTGCCAGCAGACAGGGGGCGAGGCAGCCCCAGCATTTT
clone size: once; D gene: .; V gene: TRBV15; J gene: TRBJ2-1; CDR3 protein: CATSRDRTASGGLFF; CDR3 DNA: TGTGCCACCAGCAGAGATCGAACGGCGAGCGGTGGTCTCTTCTTC
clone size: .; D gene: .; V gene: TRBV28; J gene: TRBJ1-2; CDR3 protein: CASSPGTTYGYTF; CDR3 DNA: TGTGCCAGCAGCCCAGGGACTACCTATGGCTACACCTTC
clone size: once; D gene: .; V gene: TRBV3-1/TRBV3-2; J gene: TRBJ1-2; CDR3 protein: CASSLDLGAYGYTF; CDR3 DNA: TGTGCCAGCAGCCTAGACCTAGGCGCTTATGGCTACACCTTC
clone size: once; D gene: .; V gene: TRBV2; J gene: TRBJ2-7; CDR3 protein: CASSRTGYEQYF; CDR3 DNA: TGTGCCAGCAGTAGAACAGGCTACGAGCAGTACTTC
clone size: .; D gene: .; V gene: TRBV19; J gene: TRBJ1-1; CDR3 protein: CASSTPGHPNTEAFF; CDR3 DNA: TGTGCCAGTAGTACGCCGGGACATCCGAACACTGAAGCTTTCTTT
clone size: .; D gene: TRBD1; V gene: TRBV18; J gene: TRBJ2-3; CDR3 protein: CASSPGTALTDTQYF; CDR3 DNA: TGTGCCAGCTCACCCGGGACAGCCCTCACAGATACGCAGTATTTT
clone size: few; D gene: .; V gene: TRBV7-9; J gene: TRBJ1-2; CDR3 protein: CASSRDISYGYTF; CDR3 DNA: TGTGCCAGCAGCCGGGACATCAGCTATGGCTACACCTTC
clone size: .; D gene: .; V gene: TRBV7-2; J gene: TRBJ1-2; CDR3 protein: CASSFRGDYGYTF; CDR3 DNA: TGTGCCAGCAGCTTCCGGGGGGACTATGGCTACACCTTC